The 5 T cell receptor beta chains below come from one sample, sequenced in a study of blood T cell repertoires in COVID-19. TCRdb's table, derived via immunoSEQ multiplex PCR, lists solely in-frame clones and lacks some. The data contain approximately 31,000 clones, around 93% of them singletons. The sequenced sample was peripheral blood. The receptors were sampled from a human donor with active COVID-19. The donor label of this sample is uncertain.

V usage is TRBV4-1 and J usage is TRBJ2-7; maybe TRBD1 (5 bases). The CDR3 has 16 amino acids. V lost 1 base and J 3 bases, leaving 16 bases between the germline ends. Germline V gene data show CDR1 as MGHRA and CDR2 as YSYEKL. CDR3 amino acids: CASSQGPPLTDYEQYF. The CDR3 region has the DNA TGCGCCAGCAGCCAAGGCCCACCACTGACAGACTACGAGCAGTACTTC.

CDR3 nucleotide sequence: TGTGCCAGCAGCCCGAGAGGGGGGGAAGGGGAGACCCAGTACTTC. As protein: CASSPRGGEGETQYF. The gene calls are TRBV9 and TRBJ2-5; D might be TRBD2 (7 bases). Trimming cost V 4 bases and J 5 bases, with 18 bases left between them. CDR1 is SGDLS and CDR2 is YYNGEE in the germline V gene. The CDR3 contains 15 residues.

The chain carries TRBV29-1 and TRBJ2-3; 9 bases are shared with TRBD1. CDR1 and CDR2 (germline): SQVTM, ANQGSEA. Trimming at V came to 6 bases and at J to 2 bases, leaving 6 bases not matched to a gene. The CDR3 contains 14 residues. The CDR3 coding sequence is TGCAGCGTCCGGACAGGGGTCTTCACAGATACGCAGTATTTT. Translated, it gives CSVRTGVFTDTQYF.

Regarding this clone: The same CDR3 arises from other DNA sequences in this sample as well. The chain uses TRBV7-2 and TRBJ1-4; 7 bases agree with TRBD1. The CDR3 has 15 amino acids. The germline V gene encodes CDR1 SGHTA and CDR2 FQGNSA. V dropped 5 bases and J dropped 0; count of bases not matched to a gene: 3. CDR3 in amino acids: CASSLTGATNEKLFF. In nucleotides, the CDR3 is TGTGCCAGCAGCCTCACAGGGGCAACTAATGAAAAACTGTTTTTT. Full variable domain (rest looked up from reference TRBV7-2 and TRBJ1-4): GAGVSQSPSNKVTEKGKDVELRCDPISGHTALYWYRQSLGQGLEFLIYFQGNSAPDKSGLPSDRFSAERTGGSVSTLTIQRTQQEDSAVYLCASSLTGATNEKLFFGSGTQLSVL.

This chain links TRBV3-1 (or the pseudogene TRBV3-2) with TRBJ2-7, with D possibly being TRBD1 (5 bases). Germline CDR1 reads LGHDT; CDR2 reads YNNKEL (reference sequence). V was clipped by 4 bases and J by 0 bases, with 10 bases between them. This CDR3 comprises 14 residues. DNA for the CDR3: TGTGCCAGCAGCCCGGACATACCCTCCTACGAGCAGTACTTC. Translating gives CASSPDIPSYEQYF.